Below, one T cell receptor beta chain is given with its context. This entry comes from a study of OX40 agonist ivuxolimab in advanced cancers. This CDR3 spans 16 amino acids. Trimming removed 6 bases from V and 0 bases from J, with 17 bases in between. Per the germline V gene, CDR1 is MDHEN and CDR2 is SYDVKM. Sequenced by immunoSEQ multiplex PCR; TCRdb stores in-frame clones only, minus some. The repertoire consists of approximately 80,000 clones, with 80% to 95% occurring once and the leading ten covering roughly 7.4%. The chain employs TRBV28 and TRBJ1-2; D gene uncertain. This sequence was found in an adult with an advanced solid tumor such as melanoma, head and neck, liver or kidney cancer. The sequenced sample was CD4+ or CD8+ T cells sorted from blood, obtained in a trial of the OX40 agonist ivuxolimab. The CDR3 region has the DNA TGTGCCAGCAGCCGTACCGACGGTCTTACTAACTATGGCTACACCTTC. This gives the protein CASSRTDGLTNYGYTF.